The 9 T cell receptor beta chains given below trace back to one sample, sequenced in a study of OX40 agonist ivuxolimab in advanced cancers. Libraries were prepared by immunoSEQ multiplex PCR; TCRdb keeps only in-frame clonotypes and omits some of them. This sample carries tens of thousands of clones, approximately 92% of them seen once, and the ten largest clones take 0.5% to 0.55%. The source material was CD4+ or CD8+ T cells sorted from blood, sampled in a trial of the OX40 agonist ivuxolimab. Every receptor here comes from an adult with an advanced solid tumor such as melanoma, head and neck, liver or kidney cancer.

This rearrangement joins TRBV7-2 to TRBJ2-7; D not certain. Looked up from germline, CDR1 is SGHTA and CDR2 is FQGNSA. This CDR3 contains 14 residues. Deletions cut 3 bases from V and 1 base from J, with 10 bases between. The chain's CDR3 is CASSFSGKSYEQYF. CDR3 DNA sequence: TGTGCCAGCAGCTTTTCAGGAAAGTCCTACGAGCAGTACTTC.

The chain employs TRBV20-1 and TRBJ1-1; D unresolved. V was shortened by 2 bases and J by 13 bases, with 14 bases between the two germline ends. This CDR3 has 11 residues. CDR1 and CDR2 (germline): DFQATT, SNEGSKA (reference sequence). CDR3 region: CSARIRTGVFF. CDR3 coding DNA: TGCAGTGCTAGAATAAGGACGGGAGTTTTCTTT.

The J gene is TRBJ1-5, the V gene TRBV7-2; the D is unclear. This CDR3 has 15 residues. Germline V gene lookup returns CDR1 SGHTA and CDR2 FQGNSA. V lost 0 bases to trimming and J lost 1 base, with 7 bases between them. CDR3 amino acids: CASSLAVSSNQPQHF. The DNA of the CDR3 is TGTGCCAGCAGCTTAGCAGTTTCGAGCAATCAGCCCCAGCATTTT.

The V call is TRBV28, the J call TRBJ2-1; 13 nucleotides match TRBD2. The germline V gene encodes CDR1 MDHEN and CDR2 SYDVKM. Losses at the gene ends were 6 bases for V and 0 bases for J; bases not matched to a gene: 14. The CDR3 spans 20 residues. The CDR3 region has the DNA TGTGCCAGCAGCCTAGGGACTCCTACTAGCGGGAGGGCCTCCTACAATGAGCAGTTCTTC. Its protein product is CASSLGTPTSGRASYNEQFF. The full variable domain, rest sourced from reference TRBV28 and TRBJ2-1, is DVKVTQSSRYLVKRTGEKVFLECVQDMDHENMFWYRQDPGLGLRLIYFSYDVKMKEKGDIPEGYSVSREKKERFSLILESASTNQTSMYLCASSLGTPTSGRASYNEQFFGPGTRLTVL.

This clone has just a few counts. This sequence joins TRBV18 and TRBJ1-2, with TRBD1 matching 9 bases. V lost 1 base and J lost 5; bases outside the gene matches: 8. Germline V CDR1 and CDR2: KGHSH, LQKENI. The CDR3 is 16 amino acids. In DNA form, the CDR3 reads TGTGCCAGCTCACCACGAGTACAGGGGGCTCTATATGGCTACACCTTC. Translation: CASSPRVQGALYGYTF.

The sample holds one count of this clone. The rearrangement joins TRBV6-6 to TRBJ1-6; D uncertain. Germline CDR1 reads MNHNY; CDR2 reads SVGAGI (reference sequence). Trimming removed 7 bases at V and 0 bases at J, with 10 bases between. The CDR3 covers 15 residues. CDR3 coding DNA: TGTGCCAGCACGGGCACGAGCTCCTATAATTCACCCCTCCACTTT. It codes for CASTGTSSYNSPLHF.

The rearrangement uses TRBV2 and TRBJ2-6, with unresolved D. V lost 8 bases and J 0 bases, leaving 8 bases between the germline ends. This CDR3 region has 14 residues. Germline V gives CDR1 SNHLY, CDR2 FYNNEI. CDR3 sequence (DNA): TGTGCCAGCGCGGCCCTCTCTGGGGCCAACGTCCTGACTTTC. Translation: CASAALSGANVLTF.

The rearrangement uses TRBV7-2 and TRBJ1-4; tentatively, D is TRBD1 (5 bases). The V gene's germline CDR1 is SGHTA and CDR2 FQGNSA. Trimming left V 1 base short and J 2 bases short, with 8 bases between. CDR3 length equals 15 residues. The chain's CDR3 is CASSLVGGTNEKLFF. The CDR3 region has the DNA TGTGCCAGCAGCTTAGTCGGGGGGACTAATGAAAAACTGTTTTTT.

This clone was seen a handful of times. V is TRBV7-3 and J is TRBJ1-1, with unresolved D. Looked up from germline, CDR1 is SGHTA and CDR2 is FQGTGA. The CDR3 runs 13 residues. Trimming removed 5 bases at V and 5 bases at J, with 12 bases between. Here the CDR3 DNA reads TGTGCCAGCAGCCGGGCGTCGGGGACTGAAGCTTTCTTT. It encodes CASSRASGTEAFF.